A single sample gave rise to the 23 T cell receptor beta chains below, sequenced in a study of T cells after yellow fever vaccination (dated by TCRdb to the late 2010s). The treatment or condition tag for this specimen amounts to: live attenuated yellow fever vaccine strain. Library creation used 5' RACE. Data came from an Illumina HiSeq 2500. TCRdb cleaned the public reads at Q25 with fastp, built clones with MiXCR and kept in-frame beta chains. Each entry merges the rows of one CDR3 protein and shows their most common DNA and genes. Recorded for this sample are about 180,000 distinct CDR3 sequences; roughly 6.4% of them occurred a single time. The ten largest clones represent 2.9% of the sample. This material consisted of CD4+ T cells sorted from PBMCs, taken on the day of the first yellow fever vaccination. These receptors came from a young man who received the YFV17D yellow fever vaccine.

The chain links TRBV7-2 to TRBJ1-1; D might be TRBD1 (5 bases). Trimming took off 7 bases at V and 4 bases at J, with 10 bases between the two ends. Germline lookup yields CDR1 SGHTA and CDR2 FQGNSA. The CDR3 has 12 amino acids. The CDR3 DNA sequence: TGTGCCAGCACCCCAGGGAGCACTGAAGCTTTCTTT. It yields the protein CASTPGSTEAFF.

This clonotype was observed many times. The gene calls are TRBV4-1 and TRBJ1-2; D is unresolved. The CDR3 extends over 14 amino acids. Trimming shortened V by 1 base and J by 0 bases, and 6 bases separated the two germline ends. Germline V gene data show CDR1 as MGHRA and CDR2 as YSYEKL. The CDR3 DNA reads as TGCGCCAGCAGCCAAGGACTGGCTAACTATGGCTACACCTTC. This sequence encodes CASSQGLANYGYTF.

J is TRBJ2-1 and V is TRBV27; maybe TRBD2 (5 bases). CDR1 and CDR2 from the germline V gene are MNHEY and SMNVEV (reference sequence). The CDR3 is made up of 14 amino acids. V was trimmed by 3 bases and J by 4 bases, leaving 10 bases between them. The CDR3 sequence is CASSFGRVYNEQFF. CDR3 nucleotides: TGTGCCAGCAGTTTTGGGCGGGTGTACAATGAGCAGTTCTTC.

Many counts were recorded for this clonotype. The gene calls are TRBV5-5 and TRBJ1-3; D is possibly TRBD1 (5 bases). The V end lost 4 bases, the J end lost 4 bases, and 12 bases lay between the germline ends. The germline gives CDR1 SGHKS, CDR2 YYEKEE (reference sequence). The CDR3 spans 14 residues. In nucleotides, the CDR3 is TGTGCCAGCAGCCGCAGGGAGGCCGGAAACACCATATATTTT. Translation: CASSRREAGNTIYF.

This clonotype was counted many times. The CDR3 reads CAISEYQGETQYF. CDR3 in DNA: TGTGCCATCAGTGAGTACCAGGGAGAGACCCAGTACTTC. The V call is TRBV10-3, the J call TRBJ2-5; D possibly corresponds to TRBD1 (5 bases). The CDR3 totals 13 residues. Looked up from germline, CDR1 is ENHRY and CDR2 is SYGVKD. V was cut by 1 base and J by 4 bases, with 7 bases left in between.

This clonotype was recorded many times. CDR3: CASSLEPGGGETQYF. CDR3 in DNA: TGCGCCAGCAGCTTGGAACCCGGAGGCGGGGAGACCCAGTACTTC. V gene TRBV5-1 combines with J gene TRBJ2-5, with a tentative D call TRBD2 (5 bases). The CDR3 is 15 residues long. The germline V gene encodes CDR1 SGHRS and CDR2 YFSETQ. V lost 0 bases and J 5 bases, leaving 14 bases between the germline ends.

This clonotype was observed at least ten times. The chain carries TRBV6-5 and TRBJ2-6; D unclear. Germline V gene data show CDR1 as MNHEY and CDR2 as SVGAGI. The V gene lost 0 bases and the J gene lost 2 bases, with 8 bases spanning the gap. The CDR3 is 16 residues long. CDR3 amino acids: CASSYSWEAGANVLTF. The CDR3 DNA reads TGTGCCAGCAGTTACTCGTGGGAAGCTGGGGCCAACGTCCTGACTTTC.

The chain employs TRBV20-1 and TRBJ1-6; D unclear. The germline CDR1 and CDR2 sequences are DFQATT and SNEGSKA (reference sequence). There are 16 residues in the CDR3. V shed 0 bases and J shed 6 bases, with 15 bases lying between them. CDR3 amino acids: CSARDPKGPLNSPLHF. The CDR3 DNA reads as TGCAGTGCTAGAGATCCGAAAGGACCGCTTAATTCACCCCTCCACTTT.

There are many counts of this clonotype. The J gene is TRBJ2-3, the V gene TRBV4-2; 8 nucleotides match TRBD2. Germline CDR1 reads LGHNA; CDR2 reads YNFKEQ. The CDR3 is 20 residues long. With 0 bases clipped from V and 4 bases from J, the junction kept 18 bases outside the gene matches. The CDR3 DNA is TGTGCCAGCAGCCAAGATGGGTACCTCGGGCGATCTAGCGGGTCAGATACGCAGTATTTT. Translated: CASSQDGYLGRSSGSDTQYF.

This clonotype was observed at least ten times. This chain links TRBV7-9 with TRBJ1-3, with 7 bases matching TRBD1. The germline CDR1 and CDR2 sequences are SEHNR and FQNEAQ (reference sequence). V was clipped by 3 bases and J by 0 bases; unmatched bases: 5. The CDR3 has 16 amino acids. CDR3: CASSFQGGRSGNTIYF. In DNA form, the CDR3 reads TGTGCCAGCAGCTTCCAGGGGGGACGCTCTGGAAACACCATATATTTT.

This clonotype was detected many times. The chain is built from TRBV4-3 and TRBJ2-7, with a tentative D call TRBD2 (6 bases). The CDR3 loop spans 17 amino acids. Germline-derived CDR1 and CDR2 are LGHNA and YSLEER. V was cut by 0 bases and J by 0 bases, with 15 bases left in between. CDR3 sequence (DNA): TGCGCCAGCAGCCAAGATCTCCCGGGGGATGTCTCCTACGAGCAGTACTTC. Residues: CASSQDLPGDVSYEQYF.

This clonotype was observed at least ten times. The chain combines TRBV18 with TRBJ2-7; D unresolved. The germline CDR1 and CDR2 sequences are KGHSH and LQKENI. V lost 6 bases, J lost 1 base, and 13 bases lay in between. The CDR3 runs to 14 residues. CDR3 region: CASSPAPFSYEQYF. In DNA, the CDR3 is TGTGCCAGCTCGCCTGCCCCGTTTTCCTACGAGCAGTACTTC.

This clonotype was seen only a few times. The chain couples TRBV7-2 to TRBJ2-1; D is tentatively TRBD1 or TRBD2 (5 bases each). CDR3 length: 16 amino acids. The germline V and J ends were trimmed by 5 bases and 7 bases, with 21 bases remaining between them. Germline values: CDR1 SGHTA, CDR2 FQGNSA. The chain's CDR3 is CASSRRTGLTSNEQFF. The DNA for the CDR3 is TGTGCCAGCAGCCGCAGAACAGGACTTACTTCGAATGAGCAGTTCTTC. Based on the CDR3 plus reference TRBV7-2 and TRBJ2-1, the full variable domain is GAGVSQSPSNKVTEKGKDVELRCDPISGHTALYWYRQSLGQGLEFLIYFQGNSAPDKSGLPSDRFSAERTGGSVSTLTIQRTQQEDSAVYLCASSRRTGLTSNEQFFGPGTRLTVL.

The chain links TRBV4-3 to TRBJ2-4; D possibly corresponds to TRBD2 (5 bases). The CDR3 covers 14 residues. CDR1 and CDR2 from the germline V gene are LGHNA and YSLEER. The ends were cut back, 0 bases at V and 9 bases at J, with 12 bases in the middle. In nucleotides, the CDR3 is TGCGCCAGCAGCCAAGATCCCCAAGGAGGCATTCAGTACTTC. It yields the protein CASSQDPQGGIQYF.

V is TRBV20-1 and J is TRBJ2-1; 11 bases are a match to TRBD1. Germline CDR1 is DFQATT and CDR2 is SNEGSKA (reference sequence). CDR3 length: 15 amino acids. J lost 2 bases, V lost 6 bases, and 6 bases had no gene match. CDR3 in DNA: TGCAGTGCATGGGGACAGGGGGTCACCTACAATGAGCAGTTCTTC. Its translation is CSAWGQGVTYNEQFF.

A remark on this clonotype: A read error may explain this, as a much larger clone is one base away. The V call is TRBV29-1, the J call TRBJ1-5; 8 nucleotides match TRBD1. The germline V gene encodes CDR1 SQVTM and CDR2 ANQGSEA. The CDR3 length is 14 residues. In DNA form, the CDR3 reads TGCAGCGCCACTCCGGCAGGGGGCAAACAGCCCCAGCATTTT. Its protein product is CSATPAGGKQPQHF.

The chain recombines TRBV11-2 with TRBJ2-5, with 7 bases fitting TRBD1. CDR3 length equals 18 residues. Germline V gene lookup returns CDR1 SGHAT and CDR2 FQNNGV. The trim removed 4 bases at V and 5 bases at J, leaving 19 bases unmatched. This CDR3 is CASSSQPRGMSQGETQYF. The CDR3 DNA reads as TGTGCCAGCAGCTCCCAGCCCAGGGGGATGTCACAGGGGGAGACCCAGTACTTC. Looking up the rest from reference TRBV11-2 and TRBJ2-5 gives the full variable domain: EAGVAQSPRYKIIEKRQSVAFWCNPISGHATLYWYQQILGQGPKLLIQFQNNGVVDDSQLPKDRFSAERLKGVDSTLKIQPAKLEDSAVYLCASSSQPRGMSQGETQYFGPGTRLLVL.

The chain couples TRBV7-8 to TRBJ1-6; 9 nucleotides line up with TRBD1. The CDR3 is 15 amino acids. The ends lost 4 bases at V and 9 bases at J; junction bases unmatched: 7. Germline CDR1 SGHVS, CDR2 FQNEAQ. CDR3 sequence reads: CASSYVGQGSSPLHF. DNA for the CDR3: TGTGCCAGCAGCTACGTGGGACAGGGAAGTTCACCCCTCCACTTT.

This clonotype has at least ten counts. The genes are TRBV9 and TRBJ2-7; no clear D gene. Trimming took off 6 bases at V and 8 bases at J, with 6 bases between the two ends. CDR3 length equals 9 residues. Germline-derived CDR1 and CDR2 are SGDLS and YYNGEE. Here the CDR3 reads CASKAQQYF. In DNA, the CDR3 is TGTGCCAGCAAAGCTCAGCAGTACTTC.

The chain uses TRBV7-2 and TRBJ2-5; 8 bases match TRBD2. Trimming took 5 bases from V and 2 from J; bases not matched to a gene: 7. In germline, CDR1 is SGHTA, CDR2 FQGNSA. The length of the CDR3 is 15 residues. The CDR3 region is CASSPQRGPQETQYF. The CDR3 DNA follows: TGTGCCAGCAGCCCCCAGCGGGGGCCACAAGAGACCCAGTACTTC.

This clonotype was detected many times. The chain links TRBV4-1 to TRBJ1-1; D not resolved. The CDR3 has 14 residues. Germline-derived CDR1 and CDR2 are MGHRA and YSYEKL. The V gene lost 1 base and the J gene lost 0 bases, with 6 bases spanning the gap. In nucleotides, the CDR3 is TGCGCCAGCAGCCAAGGACTCTTGAACACTGAAGCTTTCTTT. This gives the protein CASSQGLLNTEAFF.

This clonotype was counted only a few times. The chain joins TRBV20-1 to TRBJ2-5; perhaps D is TRBD1 or TRBD2 (5 bases each). This CDR3 contains 12 residues. V was pared by 0 bases and J by 5 bases, with 7 bases between. Germline CDR1 reads DFQATT; CDR2 reads SNEGSKA (reference sequence). CDR3 sequence reads: CSAREGVETQYF. CDR3 DNA sequence: TGCAGTGCTAGAGAGGGGGTTGAGACCCAGTACTTC.

J is TRBJ2-2 and V is TRBV5-1; D is undetermined. With 5 bases removed from V and 0 bases from J, the gap between germline ends came to 8 bases. Germline CDR1 SGHRS, CDR2 YFSETQ. This CDR3 has 14 residues. In DNA form, the CDR3 reads TGCGCCAGCAGACCAGAAGCGAACACCGGGGAGCTGTTTTTT. Residues: CASRPEANTGELFF.